This passage covers 30 T cell receptor beta chains from one sample sequenced in a study of T cells in Graves' hyperthyroidism and ophthalmopathy. RNA transcripts served as the template for amplifying TCR beta CDR3 regions. TCR CDR3 underwent first-round RT-PCR with the HTBI primer set. Each CDR3 protein is one row after TCRdb ran MiXCR on the multiplex PCR reads. The table shows approximately 610,000 distinct CDR3 sequences, with 14% to 15% occurring only once. Source material: blood. Receptors were obtained from a woman between 35 and 50 years old with Graves' ophthalmopathy.

This rearrangement joins TRBV11-1 to TRBJ1-5; D gene ambiguous. Germline CDR1 SGHAT, CDR2 FQDESV (reference sequence). The CDR3 length is 11 residues. Trimming removed 5 bases from V and 5 bases from J, with 4 bases in between. In nucleotides, the CDR3 is TGTGCCAGCAGCCGCCATCAGCCCCAGCATTTT. Translation: CASSRHQPQHF.

This clonotype was picked up one time. The CDR3 DNA reads TGTGCCAGCAGGGCAGAAAGCAATCAGCCCCAGCATTTT. This sequence encodes CASRAESNQPQHF. The chain has TRBV6-5 and TRBJ1-5, with D hard to call. The length of the CDR3 is 13 residues. With 6 bases removed from V and 1 base from J, the gap between germline ends came to 7 bases. Germline CDR1 reads MNHEY; CDR2 reads SVGAGI.

A remark on this clonotype: One base away lies a much larger clone, so this may be a sequencing read error. This chain uses TRBV12-3 or TRBV12-4 with TRBJ1-2; D unclear. The CDR3 is 15 residues long. Trimming removed 3 bases from V and 8 bases from J, with 19 bases in between. The CDR3 DNA reads as TGTGCCAGCAGTTTTTCTGGTTCTGTTGGGTTCGGCTACACCTTC. Encoded protein: CASSFSGSVGFGYTF.

Ten or more counts support this clonotype. The chain carries TRBV28 and TRBJ2-7; D not certain. The CDR3 is 12 amino acids. V was shortened by 6 bases and J by 5 bases, with 11 bases between the two germline ends. Germline V gives CDR1 MDHEN, CDR2 SYDVKM. As DNA, the CDR3 is TGTGCCAGCAGCGCGGTAATCGACGAGCAGTACTTC. Amino acid sequence: CASSAVIDEQYF.

This clonotype was seen only a few times. The chain is built from TRBV4-1 and TRBJ1-1; 8 nucleotides match TRBD1. Germline CDR1 and CDR2: MGHRA and YSYEKL. The CDR3 length is 16 residues. Trimming at V came to 1 base and at J to 6 bases, leaving 10 bases not matched to a gene. Here the CDR3 DNA reads TGCGCCAGCAGCCAAGGACAGGGGCCCGGGGGGCCTGAAGCTTTCTTT. This codes for CASSQGQGPGGPEAFF.

This clonotype was detected ten times or more. This sequence joins TRBV11-2 and TRBJ2-4; 7 positions match TRBD2. With V trimmed by 6 bases and J by 0 bases, 14 bases remained unmatched. The CDR3 is made up of 18 amino acids. Germline V gene lookup returns CDR1 SGHAT and CDR2 FQNNGV. CDR3 sequence reads: CASSRAPSGELAKNIQYF. The CDR3, as DNA: TGTGCCAGCAGTCGGGCCCCTAGCGGAGAACTAGCCAAAAACATTCAGTACTTC.

In its sample, this clonotype was seen many times. This rearrangement joins TRBV19 to TRBJ1-5; D unresolved. The CDR3 extends over 15 amino acids. V was clipped by 1 base and J by 5 bases, with 12 bases between them. CDR1 and CDR2 from the germline V gene are LNHDA and SQIVND (reference sequence). The CDR3 bases are TGTGCCAGTAGTATAGCAGGAGGGCTGGATCAGCCCCAGCATTTT. Protein product: CASSIAGGLDQPQHF. The whole variable domain, filled in from reference TRBV19 and TRBJ1-5, reads DGGITQSPKYLFRKEGQNVTLSCEQNLNHDAMYWYRQDPGQGLRLIYYSQIVNDFQKGDIAEGYSVSREKKESFPLTVTSAQKNPTAFYLCASSIAGGLDQPQHFGDGTRLSIL.

This clonotype was counted many times. The DNA for the CDR3 is TGTGCCAGCAGTTCAAGGCTCTTCTACTACGAGCAGTACTTC. Translated, it gives CASSSRLFYYEQYF. The chain uses TRBV28 and TRBJ2-7; D unclear. V was trimmed by 4 bases and J by 3 bases, leaving 13 bases between them. CDR3 length: 14 residues. Germline CDR1 MDHEN, CDR2 SYDVKM.

This clonotype was detected many times. This sequence joins TRBV12-3 or TRBV12-4 and TRBJ2-7, with a possible D match to TRBD2 (6 bases). Trimming shortened V by 6 bases and J by 0 bases, and 12 bases separated the two germline ends. CDR3 length: 14 residues. The CDR3 sequence is CASRKGLLSYEQYF. The CDR3 coding sequence is TGTGCCAGCAGGAAGGGACTGCTCTCCTACGAGCAGTACTTC.

This clonotype came up many times. The chain uses TRBV29-1 and TRBJ1-2; 9 nucleotides agree with TRBD1. Germline V lookup: CDR1 SQVTM, CDR2 ANQGSEA. The CDR3 loop spans 14 amino acids. Trimming took 6 bases from V and 4 from J; bases not matched to a gene: 9. CDR3 bases: TGCAGCGTAACAGGGGGCGCTGAACGCTATGGCTACACCTTC. Its translation: CSVTGGAERYGYTF.

The table lists this clonotype with many counts. The chain has TRBV6-1 and TRBJ2-7, with D perhaps matching TRBD1 (7 bases). Germline CDR1 MNHNS, CDR2 SASEGT. V lost 7 bases and J lost 0, with 16 bases in between. The length of the CDR3 is 15 residues. The chain's CDR3 is CASTRGAATSYEQYF. The CDR3 DNA reads as TGTGCCAGCACCAGGGGGGCTGCAACCTCCTACGAGCAGTACTTC.

The V call is TRBV6-1, the J call TRBJ1-2; 8 bases map to TRBD1. J gave up 1 base and V 7 bases, and 8 bases lay outside the gene matches. Looked up from germline, CDR1 is MNHNS and CDR2 is SASEGT. This CDR3 is built from 15 residues. CDR3 region: CASTRTGMVNYGYTF. DNA for the CDR3: TGTGCCAGCACAAGGACAGGGATGGTTAACTATGGCTACACCTTC.

This chain joins TRBV18 and TRBJ2-6, with 9 bases matching TRBD1. From germline, CDR1 is KGHSH and CDR2 LQKENI. The ends lost 3 bases at V and 4 bases at J; junction bases unmatched: 7. The length of the CDR3 is 17 residues. CDR3 region: CASSPPRDRAGANVLTF. In DNA form, the CDR3 reads TGTGCCAGCTCACCTCCCCGGGACAGGGCCGGGGCCAACGTCCTGACTTTC.

There are a few counts of this clonotype. V is TRBV4-1 and J is TRBJ1-2, with a weak D call TRBD1 (5 bases). V shed 4 bases and J shed 7 bases, with 19 bases lying between them. The length of the CDR3 is 15 residues. CDR1 MGHRA and CDR2 YSYEKL come from the germline V gene. CDR3 sequence: CASSPPGSGGAGYTF. CDR3 in DNA: TGCGCCAGCAGCCCACCCGGGTCCGGGGGTGCTGGCTACACCTTC.

This clonotype was recorded many times. The CDR3 is CASSLNFGVETQYF. The CDR3 DNA is TGTGCCAGCAGTTTAAATTTCGGGGTGGAGACCCAGTACTTC. The rearrangement joins TRBV28 to TRBJ2-5, with a possible D match to TRBD2 (5 bases). CDR3 length: 14 amino acids. CDR1 and CDR2 (germline): MDHEN, SYDVKM. Deletions cut 2 bases from V and 5 bases from J, with 12 bases between.

This clonotype was detected ten times or more. The V gene is TRBV20-1, the J gene TRBJ2-7; TRBD2 might be the D (5 bases). The CDR3 totals 15 residues. Looked up from germline, CDR1 is DFQATT and CDR2 is SNEGSKA (reference sequence). V was trimmed by 0 bases and J by 3 bases, leaving 15 bases between them. CDR3 residues: CSARDRRTGLYEQYF. CDR3 in DNA: TGCAGTGCTAGAGATAGGAGGACCGGACTCTACGAGCAGTACTTC.

The table lists this clonotype with many counts. The V gene is TRBV7-8, the J gene TRBJ2-2; 8 bases are shared with TRBD1. This CDR3 spans 17 amino acids. V gave up 1 base and J gave up 4 bases; unmatched junction bases: 8. CDR1 and CDR2 (germline): SGHVS, FQNEAQ. The CDR3 bases are TGTGCCAGCAGCTTAGGCCGCGCAGGGGGCATCACCGGGGAGCTGTTTTTT. Translation gives CASSLGRAGGITGELFF.

This clonotype has ten or more counts. The chain couples TRBV28 to TRBJ2-5; the D gene is possibly TRBD1 (5 bases). This CDR3 is built from 15 residues. Germline-derived CDR1 and CDR2 are MDHEN and SYDVKM. Trimming removed 6 bases at V and 2 bases at J, with 16 bases between. This CDR3 is CASRDAGPGQETQYF. CDR3 in DNA: TGTGCCAGCAGGGACGCAGGGCCAGGTCAAGAGACCCAGTACTTC.

This clonotype occurred a few times. The rearrangement links TRBV5-1 to TRBJ2-6, with D possibly called TRBD1 or TRBD2 (6 bases each). The CDR3 covers 17 residues. V was trimmed by 4 bases and J by 4 bases, leaving 18 bases between them. Germline CDR1 SGHRS, CDR2 YFSETQ. CDR3 in amino acids: CASSLGGRVSGANVLTF. The CDR3, as DNA: TGCGCCAGCAGCCTGGGGGGCAGGGTCTCCGGGGCCAACGTCCTGACTTTC.

The genes are TRBV19 and TRBJ1-2; D is perhaps TRBD1 (5 bases). Trimming removed 7 bases from V and 1 base from J, with 10 bases in between. The CDR3 spans 13 residues. The germline CDR1 and CDR2 sequences are LNHDA and SQIVND (reference sequence). The CDR3 region is CASTREYNYGYTF. CDR3 DNA sequence: TGTGCCAGTACCAGGGAGTATAACTATGGCTACACCTTC.

As to this clonotype: This clone may be a read error of a much larger clone one base away. The V gene is TRBV5-1, the J gene TRBJ2-7; tentatively, D is TRBD1 (6 bases). Per the germline V gene, CDR1 is SGHRS and CDR2 is YFSETQ. This CDR3 contains 14 residues. The ends were cut back, 3 bases at V and 5 bases at J, with 15 bases in the middle. CDR3 residues: CASSSAQGSNEQYF. The CDR3 coding sequence is TGCGCCAGCAGCTCTGCCCAGGGGAGTAACGAGCAGTACTTC.

The V and J genes are TRBV9 and TRBJ2-7; 10 positions match TRBD2. There are 16 residues in the CDR3. V lost 3 bases, J lost 2 bases, and 8 bases stayed unmatched. The V gene's germline CDR1 is SGDLS and CDR2 YYNGEE. The chain's CDR3 is CASSAGKRGGPYEQYF. The CDR3 DNA is TGTGCCAGCAGCGCGGGGAAGCGGGGGGGGCCCTACGAGCAGTACTTC.

This clonotype was counted many times. The V gene is TRBV6-5, the J gene TRBJ2-5; 13 positions agree with TRBD2. The CDR3 consists of 14 residues. V shed 7 bases and J 3 bases; nucleotides not matched to a gene: 2. Germline V gene data show CDR1 as MNHEY and CDR2 as SVGAGI. The CDR3 DNA reads TGTGCCAGCAAAGGACTAGCGGGAGAAGAGACCCAGTACTTC. This translates into CASKGLAGEETQYF.

This clonotype came up many times. The V call is TRBV10-3, the J call TRBJ1-2, with unresolved D. The CDR3 loop spans 13 amino acids. Trimming took 3 bases from V and 1 from J, leaving 6 bases between them. Germline V gene sequence: CDR1 ENHRY, CDR2 SYGVKD. The CDR3 loop reads CAISDSHNYGYTF. The CDR3 DNA follows: TGTGCCATCAGTGACAGCCATAACTATGGCTACACCTTC.

This clonotype was picked up many times. The gene calls are TRBV27 and TRBJ2-7; 12 nucleotides line up with TRBD2. The J segment lost 2 bases and the V segment lost 3 bases, leaving 11 bases of the junction unmatched. CDR3 length: 18 amino acids. Germline CDR1 and CDR2: MNHEY and SMNVEV (reference sequence). CDR3 coding DNA: TGTGCCAGCAGTTTGCTAGGACTAGCGGGAAGTGGTCCCTACGAGCAGTACTTC. Translation: CASSLLGLAGSGPYEQYF.

This clonotype was seen many times. The V call is TRBV15, the J call TRBJ2-5; D gene uncertain. CDR1 LNHNV and CDR2 YYDKDF come from the germline V gene (reference sequence). This CDR3 contains 14 residues. The V end lost 1 base, the J end lost 4 bases, and 10 bases lay between the germline ends. The CDR3 coding sequence is TGTGCCACCAGCAGAGTGGATTTAAGAGAGACCCAGTACTTC. Encoded protein: CATSRVDLRETQYF. The full variable domain, in which reference TRBV15 and TRBJ2-5 provide the parts outside the CDR3, is DAMVIQNPRYQVTQFGKPVTLSCSQTLNHNVMYWYQQKSSQAPKLLFHYYDKDFNNEADTPDNFQSRRPNTSFCFLDIRSPGLGDTAMYLCATSRVDLRETQYFGPGTRLLVL.

This clonotype was detected many times. This sequence joins TRBV12-3 or TRBV12-4 and TRBJ1-1, with D perhaps matching TRBD1 (6 bases). This CDR3 comprises 15 residues. Trimming stripped 6 bases from V and 6 bases from J, with 20 bases between. The chain's CDR3 is CASRPNRESGPEAFF. CDR3 coding DNA: TGTGCCAGCAGACCCAACAGGGAGTCGGGACCTGAAGCTTTCTTT.

At least ten counts were recorded for this clonotype. The J gene is TRBJ1-5, the V gene TRBV28; TRBD1 matches at 8 bases. Germline V lookup: CDR1 MDHEN, CDR2 SYDVKM. This CDR3 is 14 amino acids long. The J segment lost 0 bases and the V segment lost 10 bases, leaving 5 bases of the junction unmatched. CDR3 in DNA: TGTGCCACCCTGACAGGGGATAGCAATCAGCCCCAGCATTTT. Protein product: CATLTGDSNQPQHF.

The V and J genes are TRBV29-1 and TRBJ2-6, with D unclear. Trimming pared 4 bases from V and 0 bases from J, leaving 22 bases between. This CDR3 has 19 amino acids. Germline CDR1 and CDR2: SQVTM and ANQGSEA. The CDR3 DNA reads as TGCAGCGTTGTCGAGGTGGCAAACGAAGGGAACTCTGGGGCCAACGTCCTGACTTTC. As protein: CSVVEVANEGNSGANVLTF.

This clonotype has ten or more counts. The chain uses TRBV4-2 and TRBJ1-1; the D gene is possibly TRBD1 (5 bases). The CDR3 runs to 16 residues. CDR1 LGHNA and CDR2 YNFKEQ come from the germline V gene. Trimming stripped 0 bases from V and 0 bases from J, with 11 bases between. The CDR3, as DNA: TGTGCCAGCAGCCAAGATCGCAGGGTTGTGAACACTGAAGCTTTCTTT. It specifies CASSQDRRVVNTEAFF.